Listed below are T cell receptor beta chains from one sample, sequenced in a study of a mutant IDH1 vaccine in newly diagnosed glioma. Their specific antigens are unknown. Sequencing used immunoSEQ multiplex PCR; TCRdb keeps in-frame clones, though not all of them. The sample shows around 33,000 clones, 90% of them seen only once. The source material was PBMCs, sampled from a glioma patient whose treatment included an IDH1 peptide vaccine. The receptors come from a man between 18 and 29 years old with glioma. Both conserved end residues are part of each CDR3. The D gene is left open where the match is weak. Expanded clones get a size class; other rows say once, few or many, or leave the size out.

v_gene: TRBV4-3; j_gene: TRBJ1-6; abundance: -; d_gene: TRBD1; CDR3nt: TGCGCCAGCAGCCAAGTTACGACAGGGGGTTCACCCCTCCACTTT; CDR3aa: CASSQVTTGGSPLHF
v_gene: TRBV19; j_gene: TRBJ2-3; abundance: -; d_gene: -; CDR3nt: TGTGCCAGTAGCGGACAGGGAGGGCCAGATACGCAGTATTTT; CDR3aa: CASSGQGGPDTQYF
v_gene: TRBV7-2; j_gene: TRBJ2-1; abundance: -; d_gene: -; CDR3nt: TGTGCCAGCAGCCAGGGGGGGGAAAATGAGCAGTTCTTC; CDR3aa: CASSQGGENEQFF
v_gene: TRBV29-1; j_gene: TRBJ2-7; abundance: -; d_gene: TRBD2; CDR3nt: TGCAGCGTTTCTAGCGGGAGTAGCCACGAGCAGTACTTC; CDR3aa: CSVSSGSSHEQYF
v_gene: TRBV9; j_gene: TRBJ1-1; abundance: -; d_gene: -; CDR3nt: TGTGCCAGCAGCATCGGGAACACTGAAGCTTTCTTT; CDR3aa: CASSIGNTEAFF
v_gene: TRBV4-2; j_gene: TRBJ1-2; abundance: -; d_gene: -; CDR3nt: TGTGCCAGCAGCCCTACGAAGAACTATGGCTACACCTTC; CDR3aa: CASSPTKNYGYTF
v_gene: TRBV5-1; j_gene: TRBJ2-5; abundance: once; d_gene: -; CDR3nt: TGCGCCAGCAGCTTGGCGACTACCCAAGAGACCCAGTACTTC; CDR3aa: CASSLATTQETQYF
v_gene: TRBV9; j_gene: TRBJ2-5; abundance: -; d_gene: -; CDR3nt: TGTGCCAGCAGCCTCCAGGGGGGCAGAGGAGAGACCCAGTACTTC; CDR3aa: CASSLQGGRGETQYF
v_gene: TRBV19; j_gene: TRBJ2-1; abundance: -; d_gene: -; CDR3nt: TGTGCCAGTAGTGCCCTCGACAGAGACAATGAGCAGTTCTTC; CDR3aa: CASSALDRDNEQFF
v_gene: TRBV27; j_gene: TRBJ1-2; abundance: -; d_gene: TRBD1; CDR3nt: TGTGCCAGCAGCTACGCCCGGGACAGCTATGGCTACACCTTC; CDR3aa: CASSYARDSYGYTF
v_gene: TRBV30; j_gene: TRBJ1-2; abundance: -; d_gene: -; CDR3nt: TGTGCCTGGACCCTCGGGAGGTGGAGCTACACCTTC; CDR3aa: CAWTLGRWSYTF